This T cell receptor (beta chain) emerged from a study of T cells after posttransplantation cyclophosphamide. Sequenced by immunoSEQ multiplex PCR; TCRdb stores in-frame clones only, minus some. The table has approximately 56,000 clones, roughly 94% seen once. Germline trimming cut 5 bases from V and 3 bases from J; bases unmatched to any gene: 5. This CDR3 is 15 amino acids long. In germline, CDR1 is SGHTA, CDR2 FQGNSA. On the day of bone marrow donation, the related graft donor provided peripheral blood. This clonotype was sampled from a woman in her twenties or thirties in good health and a related stem cell transplant donor. The V gene is TRBV7-2, the J gene TRBJ2-1, with 9 bases aligning to TRBD2. What was sequenced was PBMCs. The CDR3 DNA is TGTGCCAGCAGCCAGCGGGGGGATCGCTACAATGAGCAGTTCTTC. This encodes CASSQRGDRYNEQFF.